This entry lists 20 T cell receptor beta chains sequenced from one sample in a study of siplizumab effects on memory and regulatory T cells. The method was immunoSEQ multiplex PCR; TCRdb's version includes in-frame clones alone and lacks a portion of them. The profile covers roughly 120,000 clones, with around 94% appearing a single time and roughly 1.8% taken by the ten largest. Sequencing was carried out using non-Treg CD4+ T cells sorted from blood. These receptors were collected from a human donor in good health.

The rearrangement joins TRBV6-5 to TRBJ1-2; no firm D call. The CDR3 covers 13 residues. Germline CDR1 and CDR2: MNHEY and SVGAGI. Trimming pared 6 bases from V and 8 bases from J, leaving 16 bases between. The CDR3 loop reads CASRSDGGLGYTF. CDR3 in DNA: TGTGCCAGCAGATCGGACGGAGGGCTGGGCTACACCTTC.

There are a few counts of this clone. The rearrangement joins TRBV15 to TRBJ1-1; no clear D. Germline V lookup: CDR1 LNHNV, CDR2 YYDKDF (reference sequence). The CDR3 totals 13 residues. The V gene lost 0 bases and the J gene lost 5 bases, with 7 bases spanning the gap. The CDR3 coding sequence is TGTGCCACCAGCAGAGATCGTGGAACTGAAGCTTTCTTT. Protein: CATSRDRGTEAFF.

This chain joins TRBV19 and TRBJ1-3; D is ambiguous. Per the germline V gene, CDR1 is LNHDA and CDR2 is SQIVND (reference sequence). The CDR3 extends over 13 amino acids. The V end lost 4 bases, the J end lost 3 bases, and 7 bases lay between the germline ends. The CDR3 sequence: CASSTGNGNTIYF. The CDR3 DNA reads TGTGCCAGTAGTACGGGGAATGGAAACACCATATATTTT.

The genes are TRBV5-4 and TRBJ1-1; TRBD1 is a possible D gene (6 bases). The CDR3 is made up of 15 amino acids. The germline V and J ends were trimmed by 0 bases and 1 base, with 10 bases remaining between them. The germline V gene encodes CDR1 SGHNT and CDR2 YYREEE (reference sequence). CDR3 in amino acids: CASSLGGGRNTEAFF. DNA for the CDR3: TGTGCCAGCAGCTTGGGAGGGGGGAGGAACACTGAAGCTTTCTTT.

This chain connects TRBV6-5 to TRBJ2-7; no definite D call. Trimming left V 6 bases short and J 3 bases short, with 6 bases between. CDR3 length: 11 amino acids. Germline loops: CDR1 MNHEY, CDR2 SVGAGI. The CDR3 protein is CASRTHYEQYF. The CDR3 DNA sequence: TGTGCCAGCAGGACTCACTACGAGCAGTACTTC.

The rearrangement uses TRBV5-6 and TRBJ2-1; possible D gene TRBD2, 5 bases. The germline CDR1 and CDR2 sequences are SGHDT and YYEEEE. V lost 0 bases and J lost 2, with 12 bases in between. This CDR3 region has 16 residues. The CDR3 coding sequence is TGTGCCAGCAGCTTGGTTCGGGAAATGGCCTACAATGAGCAGTTCTTC. Protein product: CASSLVREMAYNEQFF.

J is TRBJ2-1 and V is TRBV5-1; D might be TRBD2 (5 bases). V was cut by 4 bases and J by 10 bases, with 18 bases left in between. CDR3 length: 14 amino acids. Germline V gives CDR1 SGHRS, CDR2 YFSETQ. The CDR3 protein is CASSPSTRLEEQFF. CDR3 sequence (DNA): TGCGCCAGCAGCCCCTCCACTAGGTTGGAGGAGCAGTTCTTC. The whole variable domain, filled in from reference TRBV5-1 and TRBJ2-1, reads KAGVTQTPRYLIKTRGQQVTLSCSPISGHRSVSWYQQTPGQGLQFLFEYFSETQRNKGNFPGRFSGRQFSNSRSEMNVSTLELGDSALYLCASSPSTRLEEQFFGPGTRLTVL.

The genes are TRBV10-3 and TRBJ2-2, with D tentatively TRBD1 (6 bases). The CDR3 extends over 17 amino acids. The V end was cut by 0 bases, the J end by 2 bases, with 13 bases between. The germline CDR1 and CDR2 sequences are ENHRY and SYGVKD. DNA of the CDR3: TGTGCCATCAGTGAGTCATCGTCAGGGGCTAACACCGGGGAGCTGTTTTTT. Encoded protein: CAISESSSGANTGELFF.

In DNA form, the CDR3 reads TGTGCCAGCAGTTCACTTTGGGGGGCGGAGACCCAGTACTTC. Its protein product is CASSSLWGAETQYF. The chain uses TRBV6-6 and TRBJ2-5, with D possibly being TRBD1 or TRBD2 (6 bases each). Per the germline V gene, CDR1 is MNHNY and CDR2 is SVGAGI (reference sequence). Trimming removed 4 bases from V and 5 bases from J, with 14 bases in between. This CDR3 comprises 14 residues.

V is TRBV9 and J is TRBJ1-1; D gene ambiguous. This CDR3 contains 13 residues. CDR1 and CDR2 from the germline V gene are SGDLS and YYNGEE. V was cut by 0 bases and J by 4 bases, with 7 bases left in between. The CDR3 loop is CASSVVDFTEAFF. The DNA of the CDR3 is TGTGCCAGCAGCGTAGTCGATTTCACTGAAGCTTTCTTT.

The genes are TRBV6-6 and TRBJ2-7; TRBD1 agrees at 7 bases. The CDR3 totals 15 residues. Germline V gene data show CDR1 as MNHNY and CDR2 as SVGAGI (reference sequence). V shed 1 base and J 3 bases; nucleotides not matched to a gene: 6. The CDR3 here is CASSYFSAGGYEQYF. The CDR3 DNA reads TGTGCCAGCAGTTACTTCTCGGCAGGGGGCTACGAGCAGTACTTC.

This chain links TRBV5-1 with TRBJ2-3; no firm D call. CDR1 is SGHRS and CDR2 is YFSETQ in the germline V gene. The CDR3 length is 15 residues. V gave up 4 bases and J gave up 2 bases, with 14 bases separating them. Here the CDR3 DNA reads TGCGCCAGCAGCACCAGCGACCCTCCCACAGATACGCAGTATTTT. It yields the protein CASSTSDPPTDTQYF. Together with reference TRBV5-1 and TRBJ2-3, the CDR3 gives the full variable domain: KAGVTQTPRYLIKTRGQQVTLSCSPISGHRSVSWYQQTPGQGLQFLFEYFSETQRNKGNFPGRFSGRQFSNSRSEMNVSTLELGDSALYLCASSTSDPPTDTQYFGPGTRLTVL.

This chain connects TRBV2 to TRBJ2-7; 9 nucleotides line up with TRBD1. Germline V lookup: CDR1 SNHLY, CDR2 FYNNEI. V shed 7 bases and J 1 base; nucleotides not matched to a gene: 5. There are 14 residues in the CDR3. The CDR3 region is CASKGQGISYEQYF. The CDR3 DNA reads TGTGCCAGCAAGGGACAGGGAATATCCTACGAGCAGTACTTC. The full variable domain, with the rest looked up from reference TRBV2 and TRBJ2-7, is EPEVTQTPSHQVTQMGQEVILRCVPISNHLYFYWYRQILGQKVEFLVSFYNNEISEKSEIFDDQFSVERPDGSNFTLKIRSTKLEDSAMYFCASKGQGISYEQYFGPGTRLTVT.

The chain is built from TRBV10-3 and TRBJ1-2, with 8 bases aligning to TRBD1. Per germline, CDR1 ENHRY and CDR2 SYGVKD. This CDR3 contains 13 residues. J lost 7 bases, V lost 4 bases, and 5 bases had no gene match. CDR3 amino acids: CAISAGGAAGYTF. CDR3 DNA sequence: TGTGCCATCAGTGCAGGGGGCGCGGCTGGCTACACCTTC.

This chain connects TRBV28 to TRBJ1-2; no clear D gene. V was clipped by 6 bases and J by 5 bases, with 16 bases between them. CDR1 and CDR2 (germline): MDHEN, SYDVKM. The CDR3 is made up of 14 amino acids. CDR3 loop: CASSGSRPLYGYTF. CDR3 DNA sequence: TGTGCCAGCAGCGGGTCCAGACCGCTATATGGCTACACCTTC.

This sequence joins TRBV7-9 and TRBJ1-5; 9 bases fit TRBD1. The CDR3 is made up of 16 amino acids. The V segment lost 4 bases and the J segment 4 bases; nucleotides outside the gene matches: 8. Germline lookup yields CDR1 SEHNR and CDR2 FQNEAQ (reference sequence). The CDR3 is CASSSYRGPRNQPQHF. CDR3 DNA sequence: TGTGCCAGCAGCTCCTACAGGGGGCCTAGAAATCAGCCCCAGCATTTT. The full variable domain, with the rest looked up from reference TRBV7-9 and TRBJ1-5, is DTGVSQNPRHKITKRGQNVTFRCDPISEHNRLYWYRQTLGQGPEFLTYFQNEAQLEKSRLLSDRFSAERPKGSFSTLEIQRTEQGDSAMYLCASSSYRGPRNQPQHFGDGTRLSIL.

The rearrangement uses TRBV5-1 and TRBJ1-1, with TRBD1 matching over 8 bases. The J segment lost 5 bases and the V segment lost 5 bases, leaving 11 bases of the junction unmatched. Germline lookup yields CDR1 SGHRS and CDR2 YFSETQ. The CDR3 runs 15 residues. The CDR3 is CASSSPTGVMTEAFF. The CDR3 nucleotides are TGCGCCAGCAGTTCGCCGACAGGGGTTATGACTGAAGCTTTCTTT.

This clone came up once. In DNA, the CDR3 is TGTGCCAGCAGTTATGGACAGGTCAATCAGCCCCAGCATTTT. Translating gives CASSYGQVNQPQHF. This chain connects TRBV6-6 to TRBJ1-5; 7 positions match TRBD1. Germline V gives CDR1 MNHNY, CDR2 SVGAGI (reference sequence). Germline trimming cut 3 bases from V and 3 bases from J; bases unmatched to any gene: 2. The CDR3 has 14 amino acids.

The chain is built from TRBV19 and TRBJ2-7; tentative D call: TRBD2 (6 bases). The CDR3 totals 15 residues. Looked up from germline, CDR1 is LNHDA and CDR2 is SQIVND (reference sequence). V was cut by 0 bases and J by 3 bases, with 12 bases left in between. This CDR3 is CASSIDRTGDYEQYF. DNA for the CDR3: TGTGCCAGTAGTATAGATAGGACGGGGGACTACGAGCAGTACTTC.

The chain has TRBV2 and TRBJ1-2, with D uncertain. Trimming took off 2 bases at V and 1 base at J, with 17 bases between the two ends. The CDR3 extends over 17 amino acids. Germline V gene sequence: CDR1 SNHLY, CDR2 FYNNEI. CDR3 sequence (DNA): TGTGCCAGCAGTGAAAGGGCGGAGAGGTCAATTAACTATGGCTACACCTTC. Translation: CASSERAERSINYGYTF.